Each of the 3 T cell receptor beta chains below was sequenced from the same sample in a study of T cell responses to AZD1222 COVID-19 vaccine. Produced via immunoSEQ multiplex PCR; TCRdb's table is partial and in-frame only. The sample contains roughly 150,000 clones, approximately 92% of which appear only once. Sequences were derived from peripheral blood, sampled on day 0 of AZD1222 vaccination. Receptor source: an adult in good health.

This clone was found once. The chain carries TRBV7-2 and TRBJ2-7; 8 bases map to TRBD1. The CDR3 consists of 15 residues. The V gene's germline CDR1 is SGHTA and CDR2 FQGNSA. V was pared by 0 bases and J by 6 bases, with 7 bases of the junction left unmatched. The CDR3 region has the DNA TGTGCCAGCAGCTTAGCTCGGACAGGGTATTCCGAGCAGTACTTC. Translating gives CASSLARTGYSEQYF.

The V call is TRBV7-2, the J call TRBJ1-4, with 11 bases that match TRBD1. The germline gives CDR1 SGHTA, CDR2 FQGNSA. The CDR3 has 15 amino acids. The V gene end was trimmed by 2 bases and the J gene end by 8 bases; junction bases not matched to a gene: 4. CDR3 DNA sequence: TGTGCCAGCAGCTTATTAGGGACAGGGGGGGAAAAACTGTTTTTT. This sequence encodes CASSLLGTGGEKLFF.

V and J are TRBV6-5 and TRBJ1-3, with D hard to call. This CDR3 region has 15 residues. Trimming left V 7 bases short and J 0 bases short, with 13 bases between. Germline-derived CDR1 and CDR2 are MNHEY and SVGAGI. Written as DNA, the CDR3 is TGTGCCAGCACCAACGACCGCTACTCTGGAAACACCATATATTTT. Translating gives CASTNDRYSGNTIYF.